This paragraph reports one T cell receptor (beta chain). What it recognizes is unknown. These data belong to a study of siplizumab effects on memory and regulatory T cells. Points from the study as a whole: Alloreactive sequences traceable to unstimulated CD4+ memory cells were significantly reduced by siplizumab. A minor fraction of alloreactive clones, and no more, mapped to unstimulated subsets. Naive T cells appeared more diverse than memory cells and seemed to be major alloresponse contributors.

Sequencing used immunoSEQ multiplex PCR; TCRdb keeps in-frame clones, though not all of them. The data hold about 50,000 clones, with roughly nine tenths observed a single time. J gave up 6 bases and V 5 bases, and 9 bases lay outside the gene matches. The germline gives CDR1 SGDLS, CDR2 YYNGEE. CDR3 length: 15 amino acids. The TCR originated in a human donor in good health. The chain is built from TRBV9 and TRBJ2-2; 8 bases fit TRBD2. Sequences were obtained from naive CD8+ T cells sorted from blood. This CDR3 is CASSGLAQESGELFF. CDR3 nucleotide sequence: TGTGCCAGCAGTGGACTAGCTCAGGAATCCGGGGAGCTGTTTTTT.